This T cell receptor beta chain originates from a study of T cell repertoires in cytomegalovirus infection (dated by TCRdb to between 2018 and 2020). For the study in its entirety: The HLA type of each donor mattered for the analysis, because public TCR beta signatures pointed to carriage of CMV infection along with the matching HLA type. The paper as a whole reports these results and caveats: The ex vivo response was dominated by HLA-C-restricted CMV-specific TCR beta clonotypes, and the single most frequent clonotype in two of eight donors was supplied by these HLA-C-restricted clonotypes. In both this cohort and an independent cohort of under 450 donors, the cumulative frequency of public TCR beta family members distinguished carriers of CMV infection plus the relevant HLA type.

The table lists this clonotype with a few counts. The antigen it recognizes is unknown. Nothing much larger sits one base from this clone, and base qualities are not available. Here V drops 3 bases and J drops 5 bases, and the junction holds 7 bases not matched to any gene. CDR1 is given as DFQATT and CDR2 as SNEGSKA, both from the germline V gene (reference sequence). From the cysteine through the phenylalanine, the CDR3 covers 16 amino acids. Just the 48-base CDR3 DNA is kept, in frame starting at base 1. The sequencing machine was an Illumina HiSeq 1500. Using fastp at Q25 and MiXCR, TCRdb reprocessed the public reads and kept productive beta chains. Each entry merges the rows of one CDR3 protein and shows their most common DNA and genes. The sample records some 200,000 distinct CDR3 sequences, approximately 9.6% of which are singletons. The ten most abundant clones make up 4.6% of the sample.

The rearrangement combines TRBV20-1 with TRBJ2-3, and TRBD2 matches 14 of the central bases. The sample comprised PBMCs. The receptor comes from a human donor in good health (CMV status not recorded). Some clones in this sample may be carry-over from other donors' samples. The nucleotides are TGCAGTGCTAGTGCCTTTGGACTAGCGGGAGGAGATACGCAGTATTTT. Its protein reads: CSASAFGLAGGDTQYF.